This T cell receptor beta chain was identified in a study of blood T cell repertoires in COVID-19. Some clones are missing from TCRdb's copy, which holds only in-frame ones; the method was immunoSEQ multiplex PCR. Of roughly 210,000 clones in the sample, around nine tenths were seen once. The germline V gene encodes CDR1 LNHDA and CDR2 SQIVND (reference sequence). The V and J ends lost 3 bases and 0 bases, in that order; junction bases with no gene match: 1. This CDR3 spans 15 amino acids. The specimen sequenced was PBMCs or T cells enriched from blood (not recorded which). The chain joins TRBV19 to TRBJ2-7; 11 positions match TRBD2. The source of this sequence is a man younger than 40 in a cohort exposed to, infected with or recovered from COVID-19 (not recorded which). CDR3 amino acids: CASSMTSGNSYEQYF. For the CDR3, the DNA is TGTGCCAGTAGTATGACTAGCGGGAACTCCTACGAGCAGTACTTC.